Listed below are T cell receptor beta chains from one sample, sequenced in a study of cytomegalovirus exposure and HLA in healthy donors. The method was immunoSEQ multiplex PCR; TCRdb's version includes in-frame clones alone and lacks a portion of them. The sample shows 250,000 or so clones, about nine tenths of them seen only once. Sequenced sample: PBMCs. These receptors originate from a girl under 10 years old in good health and CMV-seronegative. Both conserved end residues are trimmed from each CDR3.

v_call,j_call,cdr3_aa
TRBV5-8,TRBJ1-2,ASSLAGTTNYGYT
TRBV6-1,TRBJ1-2,ASKKDRTGAGYT
TRBV6-1,TRBJ1-2,ASSERTPYRNYGYT
TRBV7-9,TRBJ1-1,ASSYEGAPFEAF
TRBV28,TRBJ2-1,ASGGGTSYNEQF
TRBV6-1,TRBJ1-1,ASITGGWNTEAF
TRBV23-1,TRBJ2-1,ASSQKGLARCNEQF
TRBV2,TRBJ1-1,ASSVGTGEGTEAF
TRBV2,TRBJ1-6,ASSIAAASNSPLH
TRBV6-5,TRBJ1-6,ASSSLQSFNSPLH
TRBV18,TRBJ1-5,ASSGQRNQPQH
TRBV18,TRBJ2-2,ASSPPGFAGELF
TRBV13,NA,ASSLYRGSYEQY
TRBV2,TRBJ2-7,ASSALERVGNSYEQY
TRBV2,TRBJ2-6,ASSRGRSGANVLT
TRBV18,TRBJ1-6,ASSPKQGSVSPLH
TRBV27,TRBJ2-6,ASSATGGGANVLT
TRBV7-6,TRBJ2-2,ASSLAGYLAGETSGGELF
TRBV30,TRBJ2-1,AWPRDSYNEQF
TRBV9,TRBJ2-7,ASSVGGQGASEQY
TRBV5-4,TRBJ2-4,ASSFRDRGRDINIQY
TRBV5-1,TRBJ1-6,ASGTDGSYNSPLH
TRBV18,TRBJ1-1,ASSPPSSSEAF
TRBV2,TRBJ1-1,ASEDGGWNTEAF